The entry that follows covers one TCR beta chain sequence. What it binds is not known. Unmatched junction bases numbered 9, after V lost 4 bases and J lost 6 bases. Germline lookup yields CDR1 SGHRS and CDR2 YFSETQ. The CDR3 consists of 16 residues. The data belong to a study of prognosis after radiotherapy for stage I lung cancer. At the level of the study: At a biologically effective dose of at least 100 Gy and in 3 to 5 fractions, SBRT was the radiotherapy delivered. Points from the study as a whole: Post-treatment Shannon entropy following stereotactic body radiation therapy was lower among patients who developed distant metastases.

CDR3 of TCR beta was amplified from genomic DNA via a two-round multiplex PCR. Primers were specific to each TRBV and TRBJ gene in first-round PCR. TCRdb recomputed calls from the multiplex PCR reads with MiXCR, one row per CDR3 protein. Here the sample spans some 38,000 distinct CDR3 sequences, approximately 25% being singletons. This TCR derives from a donor over 45 with non-small cell lung cancer. This specimen consisted of PBMCs, obtained before or after stereotactic body radiation therapy (not recorded which). The chain recombines TRBV5-1 with TRBJ2-2; 10 nucleotides match TRBD1. The CDR3 coding sequence is TGCGCCAGCAGCATCTCCGGGACAGGGGAGGCCGGGGAGCTGTTTTTT. It codes for CASSISGTGEAGELFF.